The 2 T cell receptor beta chains listed next were all sequenced from one sample in a study of blood T cell repertoires in COVID-19. Measured with immunoSEQ multiplex PCR; TCRdb has only the in-frame clones, and not every one. Among roughly 200,000 clones listed, around 90% were seen once. The specimen was peripheral blood. The receptors were sampled from a man in his forties with acute or convalescent COVID-19.

This chain uses TRBV6-6 with TRBJ1-2, with D maybe TRBD1 (5 bases). CDR3 length equals 11 residues. Germline assignment: CDR1 MNHNY and CDR2 SVGAGI (reference sequence). The germline V and J ends were trimmed by 5 bases and 9 bases, with 10 bases remaining between them. The CDR3 loop reads CASSTGPRYTF. The DNA of the CDR3 is TGTGCCAGCAGTACAGGACCGCGCTACACCTTC.

The chain combines TRBV18 with TRBJ2-3; 7 nucleotides line up with TRBD2. Germline V gene data show CDR1 as KGHSH and CDR2 as LQKENI. The CDR3 length is 15 residues. V shed 4 bases, J shed 3 bases, and the junction held 7 bases outside the gene matches. The DNA for the CDR3 is TGTGCCAGCTCACTGGGTTTACTAGCGACAGATACGCAGTATTTT. It yields the protein CASSLGLLATDTQYF.